Listed below are T cell receptor beta chains from one sample, sequenced in a study of shared clonotypes between healthy human individuals. Profiled with immunoSEQ multiplex PCR; TCRdb holds only in-frame clones, not every one. There are around 500,000 clones in the sample; 70% to 85% occur only once, and 12% lies in the top ten. The sequencing sample was made of PBMCs. Receptors originate from a woman between 40 and 50 years old in good health. Some clones in this sample may be carry-over from other donors' samples. The CDR3 runs from the conserved cysteine through the conserved F or W. The D gene is left open where the match is weak.

j_gene: TRBJ2-1
d_gene: TRBD2
v_gene: TRBV10-1
CDR3aa: CASSLAGGYNEQFF

j_gene: TRBJ2-7
d_gene: TRBD2
v_gene: TRBV7-3
CDR3aa: CASSLLGGRASEQYF

j_gene: TRBJ1-1
d_gene: TRBD1
v_gene: TRBV10-3
CDR3aa: CAIRRTQGVNTEAFF

j_gene: TRBJ1-1
d_gene: NA
v_gene: TRBV2
CDR3aa: CASSVSWDTEAFF

j_gene: TRBJ2-2
d_gene: TRBD1
v_gene: TRBV5-4
CDR3aa: CASSSGQKTNTGELFF

j_gene: TRBJ2-1
d_gene: TRBD2
v_gene: TRBV29-1
CDR3aa: CSVAPAKAGGTSSYNEQFF

j_gene: TRBJ2-1
d_gene: TRBD2
v_gene: TRBV2
CDR3aa: CASLPRGLADYNEQFF

j_gene: TRBJ1-4
d_gene: TRBD1
v_gene: TRBV5-4
CDR3aa: CASSPDRGGGEKLFF

j_gene: TRBJ2-2
d_gene: NA
v_gene: TRBV20-1
CDR3aa: CSATRTGELFF

j_gene: TRBJ2-3
d_gene: NA
v_gene: TRBV9
CDR3aa: CASSIDLTDTQYF

j_gene: TRBJ2-1
d_gene: TRBD1
v_gene: TRBV4-3
CDR3aa: CASSQEQGTYNEQFF

j_gene: TRBJ2-4
d_gene: TRBD2
v_gene: TRBV28
CDR3aa: CASSSMTSGNGRNIQYF

j_gene: TRBJ1-3
d_gene: NA
v_gene: TRBV5-1
CDR3aa: CASSTTTESNTIYF

j_gene: TRBJ2-7
d_gene: TRBD2
v_gene: TRBV10-3
CDR3aa: CAISESSGLAERKVYEQYF

j_gene: TRBJ1-1
d_gene: NA
v_gene: TRBV6-5
CDR3aa: CASSYSGREAAFF

j_gene: TRBJ2-4
d_gene: NA
v_gene: TRBV28
CDR3aa: CASSFYPSGAQNIQYF

j_gene: TRBJ2-1
d_gene: NA
v_gene: TRBV5-6
CDR3aa: CASSGGTEQFF

j_gene: TRBJ1-1
d_gene: NA
v_gene: TRBV9
CDR3aa: CASSTRVGSNTEAFF

j_gene: TRBJ2-3
d_gene: NA
v_gene: TRBV5-1
CDR3aa: CASSLGDTQYF

j_gene: TRBJ1-2
d_gene: NA
v_gene: TRBV27
CDR3aa: CASSPIPRYGYTF

j_gene: TRBJ2-7
d_gene: NA
v_gene: TRBV9
CDR3aa: CASSVDGSSYEQYF

j_gene: TRBJ2-3
d_gene: NA
v_gene: TRBV5-1
CDR3aa: CASSLGAGGETDTQYF

j_gene: TRBJ2-7
d_gene: TRBD2
v_gene: TRBV7-3
CDR3aa: CASSVSGIGNEQYF

j_gene: TRBJ1-4
d_gene: NA
v_gene: TRBV4-1
CDR3aa: CASSQAGLGEKLFF

j_gene: TRBJ2-1
d_gene: NA
v_gene: TRBV28
CDR3aa: CASSGGLIYNEQFF

j_gene: TRBJ2-5
d_gene: NA
v_gene: TRBV5-1
CDR3aa: CASSFSRGEETQYF

j_gene: TRBJ1-4
d_gene: NA
v_gene: TRBV15
CDR3aa: CATSRAVNEKLFF

j_gene: TRBJ1-2
d_gene: TRBD1
v_gene: TRBV30
CDR3aa: CAWATRQGFNCGYTF

j_gene: TRBJ2-1
d_gene: NA
v_gene: TRBV5-1
CDR3aa: CASSLFQRRTNEQFF

j_gene: TRBJ1-3
d_gene: NA
v_gene: TRBV28
CDR3aa: CASSPSRISGNTIYF

j_gene: TRBJ2-1
d_gene: TRBD2
v_gene: TRBV7-2
CDR3aa: CASSLVAGGTYNEQFF

j_gene: TRBJ2-7
d_gene: NA
v_gene: TRBV7-2
CDR3aa: CASSQGEGEYAEQYF

j_gene: TRBJ2-7
d_gene: TRBD1
v_gene: TRBV5-8
CDR3aa: CASSRTGGYYEQYF

j_gene: TRBJ2-7
d_gene: NA
v_gene: TRBV27
CDR3aa: CASSLRGFPSYEQYF

j_gene: NA
d_gene: NA
v_gene: TRBV10-3
CDR3aa: CAMRPAGEPYEQYF

j_gene: TRBJ2-7
d_gene: NA
v_gene: TRBV5-5
CDR3aa: CASSLRQGRVKQYF

j_gene: TRBJ2-1
d_gene: NA
v_gene: TRBV7-2
CDR3aa: CASSSRENGYNEQFF

j_gene: TRBJ2-7
d_gene: NA
v_gene: TRBV6-6
CDR3aa: CASSEWDWGEQYF

j_gene: TRBJ2-3
d_gene: NA
v_gene: TRBV6-6
CDR3aa: CASSSGDTQYF

j_gene: TRBJ2-5
d_gene: NA
v_gene: TRBV2
CDR3aa: CASTGETSFQETQYF

j_gene: TRBJ2-7
d_gene: NA
v_gene: TRBV7-9
CDR3aa: CASSLTTTLYF

j_gene: TRBJ2-7
d_gene: TRBD1
v_gene: TRBV19
CDR3aa: CASSGIGTASYEQYF

j_gene: TRBJ2-2
d_gene: NA
v_gene: TRBV6-5
CDR3aa: CASSRNTGELFF

j_gene: TRBJ2-7
d_gene: NA
v_gene: TRBV6-5
CDR3aa: CASSRGLTSYEQYF

j_gene: TRBJ2-2
d_gene: TRBD2
v_gene: TRBV30
CDR3aa: CAGTRDDTGELFF

j_gene: TRBJ1-5
d_gene: NA
v_gene: TRBV19
CDR3aa: CASSIVRVQPQHF

j_gene: TRBJ1-2
d_gene: NA
v_gene: TRBV28
CDR3aa: CASSSVRGYTF

j_gene: TRBJ2-7
d_gene: TRBD2
v_gene: TRBV4-1
CDR3aa: CASSPGTSGRSSYEQYF

j_gene: TRBJ2-1
d_gene: NA
v_gene: TRBV11-2
CDR3aa: CASSLGGTYNEQFF

j_gene: TRBJ2-3
d_gene: TRBD2
v_gene: TRBV11-2
CDR3aa: CASSLEVAGVTDTQYF

j_gene: TRBJ2-7
d_gene: TRBD2
v_gene: TRBV4-1
CDR3aa: CASSQDTSGRYEQYF